This TCR beta chain was documented in a study of cytomegalovirus exposure and HLA in healthy donors. Findings and caveats of the study: A likely sequencing artifact accounted for one observed cluster of highly shared sequence variants.

13 Jbeta primers and 60 Vbeta primers were used for the PCR. Produced via immunoSEQ multiplex PCR; TCRdb's table is partial and in-frame only. The sample carries some 90,000 clones, over 65% recorded once. About this clone itself: The antigen is not known.

The germline CDR1 and CDR2 sequences are KGHSH and LQKENI. This CDR3 has 13 residues. J lost 5 bases, V lost 5 bases, and 4 bases had no gene match. The clonotype was recovered from a human donor in good health. The sample consisted of PBMCs. J is TRBJ2-7 and V is TRBV18; the match to TRBD2 covers 9 bases. The CDR3 DNA is TGTGCCAGCTCAATGGCGGGAGGGCACGAGCAGTACTTC. It codes for CASSMAGGHEQYF.